These T cell receptor beta chains were read from a single sample in a study of low-dose radiotherapy and immunotherapy resistance in tumors. Each CDR3 protein is one row after TCRdb ran MiXCR on the reads. The sample lists roughly 48,000 distinct CDR3 sequences, around 34% occurring once. The material was PBMCs, obtained after low-dose radiotherapy plus immunotherapy. The receptor set was obtained from a male donor with rectosigmoid adenocarcinoma. Both conserved end residues are part of each CDR3.

cdr3_aa j_call cdr3_length v_call
CASMLKGDTQYF TRBJ2-3 12 TRBV28
CSARETSGHTGELFF TRBJ2-2 15 TRBV20-1
CASSLTGTALGEQYF TRBJ2-7 15 TRBV28
CASSFQGGFNEQFF TRBJ2-1 14 TRBV5-1
CASSINRGDTQYF TRBJ2-3 13 TRBV13
CATSRDGSSYEQYF TRBJ2-7 14 TRBV15
CASFPLSGANVLTF TRBJ2-6 14 TRBV28
CASSLAGGKETQYF TRBJ2-5 14 TRBV7-7
CASSYSYSVGNEQFF TRBJ2-1 15 TRBV6-2/TRBV6-3
CASSPQVPWAYYEQYF TRBJ2-7 16 TRBV28
CASSYPGRGRETQYF TRBJ2-5 15 TRBV6-2/TRBV6-3
CASSIRDTQYF TRBJ2-3 11 TRBV13
CASSTWGGQPQHF TRBJ1-5 13 TRBV28
CSGMIAGNTGELFF TRBJ2-2 14 TRBV29-1
CASKGNQGTYYEQYF TRBJ2-7 15 TRBV6-2/TRBV6-3
CASSLNRDMLYEQYF TRBJ2-7 15 TRBV5-5
CATSSGEVLNEQYF TRBJ2-7 14 TRBV15
CASSYGGDEKLFF TRBJ1-4 13 TRBV6-2/TRBV6-3
CASSYGQNYEQYF TRBJ2-7 13 TRBV6-2/TRBV6-3
CASSPGTSGRVLYEQYF TRBJ2-7 17 TRBV7-9
CASSFSDEQFF TRBJ2-1 11 TRBV5-5
CASSFSGQGRNTEAFF TRBJ1-1 16 TRBV6-2/TRBV6-3
CASRVFSGANEAFF TRBJ1-1 14 TRBV10-2
CASSHRGNQPQHF TRBJ1-5 13 TRBV3-1
CASSPGDGGNYGYTF TRBJ1-2 15 TRBV5-1
CASSQGTGGEQFF TRBJ2-1 13 TRBV3-1
CASSRLDREEAFF TRBJ1-1 13 TRBV6-2/TRBV6-3
CSVIAGDQETQYF TRBJ2-5 13 TRBV20-1
CASRLEQNQPQHF TRBJ1-5 13 TRBV2
CASSPDATGAANEKLFF TRBJ1-4 17 TRBV28
CASSLELAGVRHTGELFF TRBJ2-2 18 TRBV5-1
CASSAGWGVLNEQFF TRBJ2-1 15 TRBV5-1
CASSAETRPRDNEQFF TRBJ2-1 16 TRBV7-9
CASTPPGQGSGELFF TRBJ2-2 15 TRBV28
CASWGQGGYNEQFF TRBJ2-1 14 TRBV6-6
CASTRGTTNTGELFF TRBJ2-2 15 TRBV27